This T cell receptor beta chain is from a study of T cells in Graves' hyperthyroidism and ophthalmopathy. The CDR3 length is 14 residues. Germline V gene data show CDR1 as ENHRY and CDR2 as SYGVKD. Germline trimming cut 5 bases from V and 4 bases from J; bases unmatched to any gene: 2. Amplified regions were TCR beta CDR3 sequences from RNA transcripts. Using the HTBI primer set, a first-round RT-PCR was run on the TCR CDR3. TCRdb called the multiplex PCR reads again in MiXCR, with one record for every CDR3 protein. The sample lists approximately 370,000 distinct CDR3 sequences; approximately 15% were seen once. This clonotype was seen repeatedly, ten times or more.

Sequencing was done on a sample of blood. The receptor was isolated from a woman aged 30 to 39 with Graves' hyperthyroidism. The chain couples TRBV10-3 to TRBJ2-5; the match to TRBD2 covers 12 bases. The CDR3 reads CAISPGLAGETQYF. Written as DNA, the CDR3 is TGTGCCATCAGTCCGGGACTAGCGGGAGAGACCCAGTACTTC.